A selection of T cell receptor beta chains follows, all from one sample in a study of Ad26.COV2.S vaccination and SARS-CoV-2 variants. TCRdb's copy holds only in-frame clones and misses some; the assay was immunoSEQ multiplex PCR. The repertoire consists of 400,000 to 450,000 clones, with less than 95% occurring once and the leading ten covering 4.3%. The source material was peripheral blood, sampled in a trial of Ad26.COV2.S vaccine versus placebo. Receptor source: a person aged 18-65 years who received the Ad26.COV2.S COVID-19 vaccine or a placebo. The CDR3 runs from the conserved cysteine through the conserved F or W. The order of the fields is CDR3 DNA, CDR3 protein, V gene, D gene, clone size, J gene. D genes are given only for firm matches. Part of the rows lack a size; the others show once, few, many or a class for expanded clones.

TGTGCCAGCAGTTTAGAAAGGGCGCGGGGCTACACCTTC | CASSLERARGYTF | TRBV28 | - | - | TRBJ1-2
TGTGCCAGCAGTTACCTAGGGGACCAAGAGACCCAGTACTTC | CASSYLGDQETQYF | TRBV6-5 | - | - | TRBJ2-5
TGTGCCTGGAGTACCGGGACAGGGGTTTTGGGCACTGAAGCTTTCTTT | CAWSTGTGVLGTEAFF | TRBV30 | TRBD1 | - | TRBJ1-1
TGTGCCAGCAGCTTGCAACTAGCGGTCGGGTTCGAGCAGTACTTC | CASSLQLAVGFEQYF | TRBV5-5 | TRBD2 | - | TRBJ2-7
TGTGCCAGCAGTGTGGCCTCCACAGGGGAGCAGTACTTC | CASSVASTGEQYF | TRBV28 | - | - | TRBJ2-7
TGTGCCAGCAGGGTGGGACAGGCGTACGAGCAGTACTTC | CASRVGQAYEQYF | TRBV6-5 | TRBD1 | - | TRBJ2-7
TGTGCCAGCAGCTTAACGGGATCGAACACTGAAGCTTTCTTT | CASSLTGSNTEAFF | TRBV7-3 | - | - | TRBJ1-1
TGTGCCAGCACCCGGACAGGGTTAACATCTAAACTGTTTTTT | CASTRTGLTSKLFF | TRBV7-9 | TRBD1 | - | TRBJ1-4
TGTGCCTGGAGTGCCGTCGACTTAAACTTGCACCAAGAGACCCAGTACTTC | CAWSAVDLNLHQETQYF | TRBV30 | - | - | TRBJ2-5
TGTGCCATCAGTGAGTCCGTCCCCTATGGCTACACCTTC | CAISESVPYGYTF | TRBV10-3 | - | - | TRBJ1-2
TGTGCCATCAGTGACTCCGGGCTTCCGAACACTGAAGCTTTCTTT | CAISDSGLPNTEAFF | TRBV10-3 | - | - | TRBJ1-1
TGTGCCAGCAGTCCGCTATCGGGGGCTAATAATTCACCCCTCCACTTT | CASSPLSGANNSPLHF | TRBV6-6 | - | - | TRBJ1-6
TGTGCCAGCAACTTAGCGGGCGCCACAGATACGCAGTATTTT | CASNLAGATDTQYF | TRBV14 | TRBD2 | - | TRBJ2-3
TGCAGCGTTGAAGAGTTTAGAGGCGGGATGAACACAGATACGCAGTATTTT | CSVEEFRGGMNTDTQYF | TRBV29-1 | - | once | TRBJ2-3
TGCAGCGTGGCCGGGGCGGGAGTGGGCACAGATACGCAGTATTTT | CSVAGAGVGTDTQYF | TRBV29-1 | TRBD2 | - | TRBJ2-3
TGTGCCAGCAGTACTTCACTGAACACTGAAGCTTTCTTT | CASSTSLNTEAFF | TRBV28 | - | - | TRBJ1-1
TGCGCCAGCAGCTTGGCGGGACGATATACGCAGTATTTT | CASSLAGRYTQYF | TRBV5-1 | - | - | TRBJ2-3
TGTGCCAGCACTGGGACTTACACTGAAGCTTTCTTT | CASTGTYTEAFF | TRBV12-3/TRBV12-4 | - | once | TRBJ1-1